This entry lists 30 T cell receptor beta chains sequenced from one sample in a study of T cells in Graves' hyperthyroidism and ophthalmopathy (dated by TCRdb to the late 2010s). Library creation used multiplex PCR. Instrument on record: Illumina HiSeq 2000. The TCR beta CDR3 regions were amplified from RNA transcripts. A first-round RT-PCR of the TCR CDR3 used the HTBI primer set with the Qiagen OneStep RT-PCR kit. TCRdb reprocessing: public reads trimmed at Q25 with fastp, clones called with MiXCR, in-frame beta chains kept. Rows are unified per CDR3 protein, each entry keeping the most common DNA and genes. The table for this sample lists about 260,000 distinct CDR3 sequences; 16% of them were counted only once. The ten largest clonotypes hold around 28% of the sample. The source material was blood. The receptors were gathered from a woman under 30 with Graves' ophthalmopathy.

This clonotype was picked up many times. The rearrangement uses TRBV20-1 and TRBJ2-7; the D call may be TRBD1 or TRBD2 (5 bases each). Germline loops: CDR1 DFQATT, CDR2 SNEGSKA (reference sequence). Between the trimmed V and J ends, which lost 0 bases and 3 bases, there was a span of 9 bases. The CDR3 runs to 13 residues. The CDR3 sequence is CSARDWDLYEQYF. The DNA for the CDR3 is TGCAGTGCTAGAGATTGGGACCTCTACGAGCAGTACTTC.

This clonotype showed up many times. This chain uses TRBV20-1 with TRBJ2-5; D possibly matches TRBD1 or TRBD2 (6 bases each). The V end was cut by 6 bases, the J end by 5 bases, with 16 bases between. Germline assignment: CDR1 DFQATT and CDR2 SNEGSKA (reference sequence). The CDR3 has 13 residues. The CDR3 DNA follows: TGCAGTGCGGGGGGCTTGGCGGGGGAGACCCAGTACTTC. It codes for CSAGGLAGETQYF.

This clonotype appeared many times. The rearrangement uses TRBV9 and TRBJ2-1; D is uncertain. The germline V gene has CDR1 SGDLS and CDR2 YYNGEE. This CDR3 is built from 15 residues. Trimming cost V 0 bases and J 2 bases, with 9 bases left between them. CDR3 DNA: TGTGCCAGCAGCGTAGAAGGGTTTCCCTACAATGAGCAGTTCTTC. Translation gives CASSVEGFPYNEQFF.

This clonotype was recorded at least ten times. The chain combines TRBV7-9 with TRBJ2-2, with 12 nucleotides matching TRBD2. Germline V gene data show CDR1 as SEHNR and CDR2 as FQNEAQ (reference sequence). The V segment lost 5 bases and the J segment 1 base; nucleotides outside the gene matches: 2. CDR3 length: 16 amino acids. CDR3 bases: TGTGCCAGCAGCCAGACTAGCGGGAGGAACACCGGGGAGCTGTTTTTT. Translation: CASSQTSGRNTGELFF.

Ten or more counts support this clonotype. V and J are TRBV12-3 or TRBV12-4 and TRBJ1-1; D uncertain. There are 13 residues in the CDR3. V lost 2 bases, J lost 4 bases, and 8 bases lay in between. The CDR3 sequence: CASSLFIGTEAFF. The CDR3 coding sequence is TGTGCCAGCAGTTTATTCATCGGCACTGAAGCTTTCTTT.

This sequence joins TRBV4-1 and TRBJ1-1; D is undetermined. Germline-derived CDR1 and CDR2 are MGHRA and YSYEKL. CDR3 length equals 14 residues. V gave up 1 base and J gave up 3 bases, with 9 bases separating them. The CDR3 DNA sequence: TGCGCCAGCAGCCAAGTCGGCCGGGACACTGAAGCTTTCTTT. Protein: CASSQVGRDTEAFF.

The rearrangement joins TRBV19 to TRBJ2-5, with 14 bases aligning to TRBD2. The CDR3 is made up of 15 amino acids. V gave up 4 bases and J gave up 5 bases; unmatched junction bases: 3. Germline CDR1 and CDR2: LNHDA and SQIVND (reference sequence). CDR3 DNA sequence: TGTGCCAGTAGTACCCGGACTAGCGGGGGGGAGACCCAGTACTTC. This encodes CASSTRTSGGETQYF. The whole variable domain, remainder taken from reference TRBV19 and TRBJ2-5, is DGGITQSPKYLFRKEGQNVTLSCEQNLNHDAMYWYRQDPGQGLRLIYYSQIVNDFQKGDIAEGYSVSREKKESFPLTVTSAQKNPTAFYLCASSTRTSGGETQYFGPGTRLLVL.

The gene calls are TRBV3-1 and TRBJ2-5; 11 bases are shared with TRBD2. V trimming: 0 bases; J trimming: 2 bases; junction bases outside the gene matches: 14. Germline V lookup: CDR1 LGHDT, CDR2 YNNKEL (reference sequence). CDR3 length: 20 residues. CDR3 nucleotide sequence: TGTGCCAGCAGCCAAGATGGGGGACTAGCGGTTAGCCGGTTTCAAGAGACCCAGTACTTC. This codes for CASSQDGGLAVSRFQETQYF.

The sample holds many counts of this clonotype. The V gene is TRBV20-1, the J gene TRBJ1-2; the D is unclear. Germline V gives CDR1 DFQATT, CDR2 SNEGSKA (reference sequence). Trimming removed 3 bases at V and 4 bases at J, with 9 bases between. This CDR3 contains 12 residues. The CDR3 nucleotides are TGCAGTGCTAGTCACTCAGGCTATGGCTACACCTTC. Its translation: CSASHSGYGYTF.

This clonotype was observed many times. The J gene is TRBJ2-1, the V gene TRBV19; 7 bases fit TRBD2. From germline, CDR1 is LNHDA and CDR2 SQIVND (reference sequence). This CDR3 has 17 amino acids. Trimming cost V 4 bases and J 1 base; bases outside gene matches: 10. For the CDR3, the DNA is TGTGCCAGTAGTACCTTGGGGGGAGGGAGTTCCTACAATGAGCAGTTCTTC. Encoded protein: CASSTLGGGSSYNEQFF. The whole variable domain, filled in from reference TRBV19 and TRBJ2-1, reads DGGITQSPKYLFRKEGQNVTLSCEQNLNHDAMYWYRQDPGQGLRLIYYSQIVNDFQKGDIAEGYSVSREKKESFPLTVTSAQKNPTAFYLCASSTLGGGSSYNEQFFGPGTRLTVL.

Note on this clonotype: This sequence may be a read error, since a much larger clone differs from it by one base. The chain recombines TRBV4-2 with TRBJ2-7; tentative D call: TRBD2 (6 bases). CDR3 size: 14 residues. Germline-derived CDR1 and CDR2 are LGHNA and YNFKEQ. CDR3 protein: CASSQDASGYGQYF. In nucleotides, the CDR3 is TGTGCCAGCAGCCAAGATGCAAGCGGGTACGGGCAGTACTTC.

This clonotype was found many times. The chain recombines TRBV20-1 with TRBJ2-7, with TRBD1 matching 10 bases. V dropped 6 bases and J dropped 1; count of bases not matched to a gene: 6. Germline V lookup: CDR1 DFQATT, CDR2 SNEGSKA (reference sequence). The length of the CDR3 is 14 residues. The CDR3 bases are TGCAGTGCAAATATGGGACAGGGGTCCTACGAGCAGTACTTC. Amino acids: CSANMGQGSYEQYF.

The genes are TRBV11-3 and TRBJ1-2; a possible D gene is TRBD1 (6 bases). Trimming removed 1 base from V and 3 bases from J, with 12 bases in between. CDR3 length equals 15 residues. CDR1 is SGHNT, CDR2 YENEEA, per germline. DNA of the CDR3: TGTGCCAGCAGCTTAGCACGGGGGCAAGACTATGGCTACACCTTC. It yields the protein CASSLARGQDYGYTF.

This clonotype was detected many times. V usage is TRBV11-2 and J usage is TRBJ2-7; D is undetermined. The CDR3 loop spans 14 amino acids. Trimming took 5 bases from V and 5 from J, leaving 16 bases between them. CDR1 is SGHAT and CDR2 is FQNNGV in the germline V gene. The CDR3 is CASSLGPIGNEQYF. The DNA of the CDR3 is TGTGCCAGCAGCCTTGGACCCATCGGCAACGAGCAGTACTTC.

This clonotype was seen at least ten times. CDR3 amino acids: CASSLSGWSLAGVSQFF. In nucleotides, the CDR3 is TGTGCCAGCAGCTTATCGGGGTGGAGTCTAGCGGGAGTTTCGCAGTTCTTC. The gene calls are TRBV7-9 and TRBJ2-1, with 10 positions matching TRBD2. V gave up 2 bases and J gave up 12 bases; unmatched junction bases: 16. The germline CDR1 and CDR2 sequences are SEHNR and FQNEAQ (reference sequence). The CDR3 extends over 17 amino acids.

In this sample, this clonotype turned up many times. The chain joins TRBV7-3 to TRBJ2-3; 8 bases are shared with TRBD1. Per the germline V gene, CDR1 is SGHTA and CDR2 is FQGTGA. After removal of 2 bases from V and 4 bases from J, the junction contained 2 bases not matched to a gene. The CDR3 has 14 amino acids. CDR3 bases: TGTGCCAGCAGCTTAGCACAGGGGGCAGATACGCAGTATTTT. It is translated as CASSLAQGADTQYF.

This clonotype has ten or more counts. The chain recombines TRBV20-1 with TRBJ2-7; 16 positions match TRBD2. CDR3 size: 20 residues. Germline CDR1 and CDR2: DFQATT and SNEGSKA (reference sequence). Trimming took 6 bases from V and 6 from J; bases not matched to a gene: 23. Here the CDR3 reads CSATGTSGRDPVRATTEQYF. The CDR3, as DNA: TGCAGTGCGACCGGGACTAGCGGGAGGGATCCGGTAAGGGCCACCACCGAGCAGTACTTC.

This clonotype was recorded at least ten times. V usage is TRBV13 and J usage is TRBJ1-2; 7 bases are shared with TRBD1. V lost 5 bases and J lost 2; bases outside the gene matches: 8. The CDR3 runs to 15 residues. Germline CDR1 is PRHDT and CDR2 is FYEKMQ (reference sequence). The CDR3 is CASSPGRDSNYGYTF. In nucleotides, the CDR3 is TGTGCCAGCAGCCCCGGAAGGGACAGCAACTATGGCTACACCTTC.

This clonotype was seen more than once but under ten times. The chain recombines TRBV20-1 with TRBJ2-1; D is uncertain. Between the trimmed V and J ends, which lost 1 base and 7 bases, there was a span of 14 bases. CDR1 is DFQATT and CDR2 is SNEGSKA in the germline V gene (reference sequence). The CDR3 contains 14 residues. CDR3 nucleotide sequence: TGCAGTGCTAGAGCCGTCTTACTTGGAAATGAGCAGTTCTTC. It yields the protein CSARAVLLGNEQFF.

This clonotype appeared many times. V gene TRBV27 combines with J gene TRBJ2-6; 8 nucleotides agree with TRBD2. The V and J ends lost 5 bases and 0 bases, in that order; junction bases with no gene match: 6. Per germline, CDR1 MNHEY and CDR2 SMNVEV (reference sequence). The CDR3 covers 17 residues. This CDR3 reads CASSVGSGISGANVLTF. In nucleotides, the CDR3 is TGTGCCAGCAGTGTGGGTAGCGGGATCTCTGGGGCCAACGTCCTGACTTTC.

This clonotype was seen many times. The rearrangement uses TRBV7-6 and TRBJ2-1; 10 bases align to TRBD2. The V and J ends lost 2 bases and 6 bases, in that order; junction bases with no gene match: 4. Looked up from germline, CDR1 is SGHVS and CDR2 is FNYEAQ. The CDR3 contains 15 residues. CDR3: CASSLRSGRANEQFF. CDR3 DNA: TGTGCCAGCAGCTTAAGGAGCGGGAGGGCCAATGAGCAGTTCTTC.

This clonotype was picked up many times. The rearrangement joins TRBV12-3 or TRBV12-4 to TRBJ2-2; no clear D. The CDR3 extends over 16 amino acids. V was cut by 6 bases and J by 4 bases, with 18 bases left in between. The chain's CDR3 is CASSSWNRVATGELFF. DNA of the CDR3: TGTGCCAGCAGCTCCTGGAATCGAGTAGCCACCGGGGAGCTGTTTTTT.

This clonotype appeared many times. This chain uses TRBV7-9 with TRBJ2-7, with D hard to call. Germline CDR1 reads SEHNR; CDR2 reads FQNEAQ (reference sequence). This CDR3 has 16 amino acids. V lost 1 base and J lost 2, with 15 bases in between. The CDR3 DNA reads TGTGCCAGCAGCTTAGGTCTGGCGGACCTGACCTACGAGCAGTACTTC. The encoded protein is CASSLGLADLTYEQYF. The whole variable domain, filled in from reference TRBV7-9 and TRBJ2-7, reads DTGVSQNPRHKITKRGQNVTFRCDPISEHNRLYWYRQTLGQGPEFLTYFQNEAQLEKSRLLSDRFSAERPKGSFSTLEIQRTEQGDSAMYLCASSLGLADLTYEQYFGPGTRLTVT.

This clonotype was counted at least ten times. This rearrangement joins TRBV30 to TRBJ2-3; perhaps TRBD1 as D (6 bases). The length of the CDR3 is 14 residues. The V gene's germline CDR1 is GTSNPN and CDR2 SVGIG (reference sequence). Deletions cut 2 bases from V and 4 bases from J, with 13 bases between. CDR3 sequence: CAWSRTASADTQYF. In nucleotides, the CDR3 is TGTGCCTGGAGTCGGACAGCGAGCGCAGATACGCAGTATTTT. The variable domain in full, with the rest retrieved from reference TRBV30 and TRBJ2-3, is SQTIHQWPATLVQPVGSPLSLECTVEGTSNPNLYWYRQAAGRGLQLLFYSVGIGQISSEVPQNLSASRPQDRQFILSSKKLLLSDSGFYLCAWSRTASADTQYFGPGTRLTVL.

The DNA for the CDR3 is TGCGCCAGCAGCCATGGGACAGACAGAGCTGAAGCTTTCTTT. Encoded protein: CASSHGTDRAEAFF. This chain uses TRBV4-1 with TRBJ1-1; the match to TRBD1 covers 7 bases. The CDR3 sequence is 14 residues long. Per the germline V gene, CDR1 is MGHRA and CDR2 is YSYEKL. Unmatched junction bases numbered 7, after V lost 3 bases and J lost 6 bases.

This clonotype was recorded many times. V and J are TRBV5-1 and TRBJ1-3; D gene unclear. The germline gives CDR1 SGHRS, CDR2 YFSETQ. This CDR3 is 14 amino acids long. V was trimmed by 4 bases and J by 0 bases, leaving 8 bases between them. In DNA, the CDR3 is TGCGCCAGCAGCGAGGAATACTCTGGAAACACCATATATTTT. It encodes CASSEEYSGNTIYF.

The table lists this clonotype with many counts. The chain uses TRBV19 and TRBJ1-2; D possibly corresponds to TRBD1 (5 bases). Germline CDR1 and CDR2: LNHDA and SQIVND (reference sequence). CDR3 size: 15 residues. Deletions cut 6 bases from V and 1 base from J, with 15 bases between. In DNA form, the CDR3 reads TGTGCCAGTAGCCTGGGACTCACCGTTAACTATGGCTACACCTTC. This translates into CASSLGLTVNYGYTF.

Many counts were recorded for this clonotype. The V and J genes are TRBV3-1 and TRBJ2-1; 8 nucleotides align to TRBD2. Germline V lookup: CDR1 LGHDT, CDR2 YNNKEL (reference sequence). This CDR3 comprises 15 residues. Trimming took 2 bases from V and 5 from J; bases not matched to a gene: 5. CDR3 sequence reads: CASSQSGLGHNEQFF. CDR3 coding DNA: TGTGCCAGCAGCCAATCGGGACTAGGGCACAATGAGCAGTTCTTC.

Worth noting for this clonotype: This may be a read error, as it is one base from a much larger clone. The CDR3 sequence: CASSLERDIEAFF. CDR3 coding DNA: TGTGCCAGCAGTTTAGAGCGAGACATTGAAGCTTTCTTT. The chain joins TRBV27 to TRBJ1-1; D call uncertain. The V gene lost 2 bases and the J gene lost 7 bases, with 11 bases spanning the gap. From germline, CDR1 is MNHEY and CDR2 SMNVEV (reference sequence). The CDR3 is 13 residues long.

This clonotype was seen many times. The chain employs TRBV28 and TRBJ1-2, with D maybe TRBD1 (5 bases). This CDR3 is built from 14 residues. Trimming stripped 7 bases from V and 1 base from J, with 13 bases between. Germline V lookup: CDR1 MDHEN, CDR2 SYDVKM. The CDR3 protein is CASMGGGLNYGYTF. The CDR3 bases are TGTGCCAGCATGGGGGGGGGACTTAACTATGGCTACACCTTC.